A selection of T cell receptor beta chains follows, all from one sample in a study of T cell responses to AZD1222 COVID-19 vaccine. Using immunoSEQ multiplex PCR, the repertoire was profiled, and TCRdb retains in-frame clones only, with some absent. The sample shows 160,000 or so clones, approximately 87% of them seen only once. The sequencing here drew on peripheral blood, taken 28 days after the second AZD1222 dose. Source of these receptors: an adult who received the AZD1222 COVID-19 vaccine. Each CDR3 is given with its conserved first and last residue. A D gene is named only where the DNA matches it firmly. For some rows the clone size is stated as once, few or many, or as a class when expanded; others skip it.

j_gene | d_gene | v_gene | abundance | CDR3aa | CDR3nt
TRBJ1-5 | . | TRBV19 | . | CASSSGTLMSQHF | TGTGCCAGTAGTAGTGGGACTTTAATGTCCCAGCATTTT
TRBJ1-6 | TRBD1 | TRBV19 | . | CASSPESQGTSPLHF | TGTGCCAGTAGTCCTGAGTCACAGGGGACTTCACCCCTCCACTTT
TRBJ2-5 | . | TRBV5-4 | . | CATRGGAVSPETQYF | TGTGCCACCCGAGGGGGGGCCGTATCTCCAGAGACCCAGTACTTC
TRBJ2-7 | . | TRBV7-8 | . | CASSLGEDEQYF | TGTGCCAGCAGCTTAGGGGAAGACGAGCAGTACTTC
TRBJ2-2 | . | TRBV7-7 | . | CASSLEAGELFF | TGTGCCAGCAGCTTAGAGGCTGGGGAGCTGTTTTTT
TRBJ1-2 | . | TRBV19 | . | CASTTVGLSGYTF | TGTGCCAGTACCACAGTGGGTTTGAGCGGCTACACCTTC
TRBJ2-7 | . | TRBV6-5 | . | CASSFGPSSSYEQYF | TGTGCCAGCAGTTTCGGGCCTTCTAGCTCCTACGAGCAGTACTTC
TRBJ2-3 | . | TRBV10-3 | . | CAIMGDSTDTQYF | TGTGCCATCATGGGAGATAGCACAGATACGCAGTATTTT
TRBJ2-7 | . | TRBV19 | . | CASSIRREPYEQYF | TGTGCCAGTAGTATCCGCCGGGAGCCATACGAGCAGTACTTC
TRBJ2-7 | . | TRBV3-1/TRBV3-2 | . | CASSPLTGGAEQYF | TGTGCCAGCAGTCCGCTTACAGGAGGGGCCGAGCAGTACTTC
TRBJ1-2 | . | TRBV4-3 | . | CASSQAEGNFRYGYTF | TGCGCCAGCAGCCAAGCTGAGGGTAATTTTCGTTATGGCTACACCTTC
TRBJ2-2 | TRBD1 | TRBV30 | . | CAWYRRQGETGELFF | TGTGCCTGGTATAGGAGACAGGGGGAAACCGGGGAGCTGTTTTTT
TRBJ2-2 | . | TRBV7-9 | . | CASSLTAGELFF | TGTGCCAGCAGCCTCACCGCCGGGGAGCTGTTTTTT
TRBJ1-4 | TRBD1 | TRBV6-5 | few | CASSVRGATNEKLFF | TGTGCCAGCAGCGTCAGGGGGGCAACTAATGAAAAACTGTTTTTT
TRBJ1-5 | . | TRBV18 | . | CASSPSHSVLSGPQHF | TGTGCCAGCTCCCCGTCGCACTCGGTACTCAGTGGGCCCCAGCATTTT
TRBJ2-6 | . | TRBV3-1/TRBV3-2 | . | CASADSGANVLTF | TGTGCCAGTGCAGACTCTGGGGCCAACGTCCTGACTTTC
TRBJ2-7 | . | TRBV4-3 | . | CASSQEVQAVPYEQYF | TGCGCCAGCAGCCAAGAGGTCCAGGCGGTACCCTACGAGCAGTACTTC
TRBJ1-4 | . | TRBV7-9 | . | CASSSLTSTNEKLFF | TGTGCCAGCAGCTCACTCACATCCACAAATGAAAAACTGTTTTTT
TRBJ1-3 | . | TRBV18 | . | CASSPLEGLGNTIYF | TGTGCCAGCTCACCACTCGAGGGGCTCGGAAACACCATATATTTT
TRBJ1-6 | TRBD1 | TRBV2 | . | CASSEVGQYSPLHF | TGTGCCAGCAGTGAAGTGGGACAGTATTCACCCCTCCACTTT
TRBJ2-7 | . | TRBV2 | once | CASPEDGSYEQYF | TGTGCCAGCCCCGAGGACGGTTCCTACGAGCAGTACTTC
TRBJ2-7 | . | TRBV27 | . | CASSSTGRTYEQYF | TGTGCCAGCAGTTCGACGGGACGAACCTACGAGCAGTACTTC
TRBJ1-3 | . | TRBV18 | . | CASSPRTTAAGNTIYF | TGTGCCAGCTCACCACGGACTACAGCTGCTGGAAACACCATATATTTT
TRBJ1-5 | . | TRBV4-3 | . | CASSQDLQKSYSNQPQHF | TGCGCCAGCAGCCAAGATTTACAGAAGAGCTATAGCAATCAGCCCCAGCATTTT
TRBJ1-6 | TRBD1 | TRBV6-2/TRBV6-3 | . | CASSLRQGSNSPLHF | TGTGCCAGCAGCCTAAGACAGGGGTCTAATTCACCCCTCCACTTT
TRBJ1-2 | TRBD1 | TRBV5-5 | . | CASSRTGSDYGYTF | TGTGCCAGCAGCAGGACAGGGTCGGACTATGGCTACACCTTC
TRBJ1-1 | . | TRBV5-4 | . | CASSFPGEGNTEAFF | TGTGCCAGCAGCTTTCCCGGGGAAGGGAACACTGAAGCTTTCTTT
TRBJ2-2 | . | TRBV6-1 | . | CASSERARGELFF | TGTGCCAGCAGTGAACGGGCAAGAGGGGAGCTGTTTTTT
TRBJ1-1 | . | TRBV5-6 | . | CASSYSGVTEAFF | TGTGCCAGCAGTTATTCAGGCGTCACTGAAGCTTTCTTT
TRBJ2-3 | . | TRBV12-3/TRBV12-4 | few | CASSEYTQYF | TGTGCCAGCAGTGAATATACGCAGTATTTT
TRBJ1-1 | TRBD1 | TRBV9 | few | CASSPGTVEAFF | TGTGCCAGCAGCCCAGGGACAGTTGAAGCTTTCTTT
TRBJ1-5 | . | TRBV3-1/TRBV3-2 | . | CASSQGVSGSNQPQHF | TGTGCCAGCAGCCAAGGGGTCTCTGGGAGTAATCAGCCCCAGCATTTT
TRBJ2-7 | . | TRBV12-3/TRBV12-4 | . | CASSPLYEQYF | TGTGCCAGCAGTCCCCTCTACGAGCAGTACTTC
TRBJ1-1 | TRBD1 | TRBV7-9 | once | CASSSSGQEAFF | TGTGCCAGCAGTTCCTCGGGACAGGAAGCTTTCTTT
TRBJ2-1 | . | TRBV5-1 | once | CASSQPGATSRAYNEQFF | TGCGCCAGCAGCCAACCGGGAGCAACATCGAGGGCCTACAATGAGCAGTTCTTC
TRBJ1-2 | . | TRBV6-5 | . | CAIRAASNYGYTF | TGTGCCATCCGGGCAGCTTCAAACTATGGCTACACCTTC
TRBJ2-5 | . | TRBV5-4 | . | CASSATRTRGETQYF | TGTGCCAGCAGCGCGACGCGGACTAGGGGGGAGACCCAGTACTTC
TRBJ2-2 | . | TRBV27 | . | CASTDFPDAGGELFF | TGTGCCAGCACGGACTTCCCGGACGCAGGCGGGGAGCTGTTTTTT
TRBJ1-6 | . | TRBV10-2 | . | CASRTASASYNSPLHF | TGCGCCAGCAGGACCGCGTCCGCCTCCTATAATTCACCCCTCCACTTT
TRBJ2-7 | . | TRBV14 | . | CASSFRTEQYF | TGTGCCAGCAGCTTTAGGACAGAGCAGTACTTC
TRBJ1-6 | . | TRBV11-2 | . | CASSSKPTSGNSPLHF | TGTGCCAGCAGCTCCAAACCGACCTCTGGAAATTCACCCCTCCACTTT
TRBJ1-5 | TRBD1 | TRBV3-1/TRBV3-2 | . | CASSQQGAQPQHF | TGTGCCAGCAGTCAACAGGGGGCTCAGCCCCAGCATTTT
TRBJ2-3 | . | TRBV7-2 | . | CASRLEGEVDTQYF | TGTGCCAGCAGACTTGAGGGAGAAGTTGATACGCAGTATTTT
TRBJ1-2 | . | TRBV29-1 | once | CSVTETANYGYTF | TGCAGCGTAACCGAGACTGCTAACTATGGCTACACCTTC
TRBJ1-2 | . | TRBV5-1 | . | CASSPARTVEGYTF | TGCGCCAGCAGCCCCGCTAGGACGGTCGAAGGCTACACCTTC
TRBJ1-4 | . | TRBV4-3 | . | CASSHEAAGVNEKLFF | TGCGCCAGCAGCCACGAGGCTGCAGGAGTGAATGAAAAACTGTTTTTT